Listed below are T cell receptor beta chains from one sample, sequenced in a study of read filtering for tumor transcriptome and immune sequencing. Each CDR3 protein is one row after TCRdb ran MiXCR on the reads. The sample has more than 100,000 distinct CDR3 sequences; 10% to 15% are singletons. Sequencing input: a population of CD138-negative cells sorted from bone marrow. Every receptor here comes from a donor over 35 with multiple myeloma. The CDR3 runs from the conserved cysteine through the conserved F or W. D genes are given only for firm matches. Rows may omit the clone size; those that give it use once, few, many or a size class.

CDR3nt | CDR3aa | d_gene | j_gene | v_gene | abundance
TGTGCCAGCAGTTACTCGACTATGAACACTGAAGCTTTCTTT | CASSYSTMNTEAFF | NA | TRBJ1-1 | TRBV6-5 | many
TGTGCCAGCAGCTTGGTTCCTAGCGGGTCTTCCGATACGCAGTATTTT | CASSLVPSGSSDTQYF | TRBD2 | TRBJ2-3 | TRBV5-4 | many
TGTGCCAGCAGCTTCACGGACAGGGATGCAGATACGCAGTATTTT | CASSFTDRDADTQYF | TRBD1 | TRBJ2-3 | TRBV7-9 | NA
TGTGCCACCAGTGACAACCGGGACAGGGGTGGCCAAGAGACCCAGTACTTC | CATSDNRDRGGQETQYF | TRBD1 | TRBJ2-5 | TRBV24-1 | once
TGTGCCAGCGGGCTAAGAAGTAGCACTGAAGCTTTCTTT | CASGLRSSTEAFF | NA | TRBJ1-1 | TRBV6-2/TRBV6-3 | many
TGTGCCAGCAGTTACTCACGGGGGGGCCTCGGCGGGGAGCTGTTTTTT | CASSYSRGGLGGELFF | TRBD2 | TRBJ2-2 | TRBV6-6 | many
TGTGCCAGCACTGGGACAGACGCCTATGGCTACACCTTC | CASTGTDAYGYTF | TRBD1 | TRBJ1-2 | TRBV2 | many
TGTGCCAGCAGCGTTGGGGGTGGGGAGACCCAGTACTTC | CASSVGGGETQYF | NA | TRBJ2-5 | TRBV7-2 | many
TGTGCCAGCAGCCAGGACAGGGGGCTGAATGAGCAGTTCTTC | CASSQDRGLNEQFF | TRBD1 | TRBJ2-1 | TRBV3-1 | many
TGTGCCAGCAGCTTATTTTCAGGAGTTACTGCTGGTGAGCAGTTCTTC | CASSLFSGVTAGEQFF | NA | TRBJ2-1 | TRBV11-2 | many
TGTGCCAGCAGCCAAGACAGGGGGCTTCTAAACACTGAAGCTTTCTTT | CASSQDRGLLNTEAFF | TRBD1 | TRBJ1-1 | TRBV3-1 | many
TGTGCCAGCAGCTCAAGGGGAAATCAGCCCCAGCATTTT | CASSSRGNQPQHF | NA | TRBJ1-5 | TRBV7-2 | NA
TGTGCCAGTAGTCCCGGGACAGAGACCGGGGAGCTGTTTTTT | CASSPGTETGELFF | TRBD1 | TRBJ2-2 | TRBV19 | many
TGTGCCATCAGTGAGGGTCAGGGGGCGGGAAAAAATCAGCCCCAGCATTTT | CAISEGQGAGKNQPQHF | TRBD1 | TRBJ1-5 | TRBV10-3 | many
TGTGCCAGTACCCCGTGGGGCCTGGTTGGGAGCTACTATGGCTACACCTTC | CASTPWGLVGSYYGYTF | NA | TRBJ1-2 | TRBV19 | NA
TGTGCCAGCAGCTTAGGTGGTTCCCCAGATACGCAGTATTTT | CASSLGGSPDTQYF | NA | TRBJ2-3 | TRBV7-2 | NA
TGCGCCAGCAGCTCCGACCCGGGCCTCAATTCACCCCTCCACTTT | CASSSDPGLNSPLHF | NA | TRBJ1-6 | TRBV5-1 | NA